The 13 T cell receptor beta chains below come from one sample, sequenced in a study of OX40 agonist ivuxolimab in advanced cancers. The data were produced by immunoSEQ multiplex PCR, yet TCRdb's version contains in-frame clones alone and is incomplete. The table has over 50,000 clones, more than 65% seen once. Source: CD4+ or CD8+ T cells sorted from blood, taken in a trial of the OX40 agonist ivuxolimab. These TCRs come from an adult with an advanced solid tumor such as melanoma, head and neck, liver or kidney cancer.

This rearrangement joins TRBV7-3 to TRBJ2-3, with D tentatively TRBD2 (6 bases). The V and J ends lost 4 bases and 4 bases respectively, with 18 bases between them. The CDR3 contains 16 residues. Germline V gene data show CDR1 as SGHTA and CDR2 as FQGTGA. CDR3 coding DNA: TGTGCCAGCAGCTCGAACGCAGGAGGGACTGCAGATACGCAGTATTTT. Its protein is CASSSNAGGTADTQYF.

This clone was observed once. The V and J genes are TRBV25-1 and TRBJ2-3; 10 nucleotides match TRBD2. Germline-derived CDR1 and CDR2 are MGHDK and SYGVNS. The V gene end was trimmed by 4 bases and the J gene end by 2 bases; junction bases not matched to a gene: 12. This CDR3 comprises 18 residues. CDR3 DNA sequence: TGTGCCAGCAGTGGGAAAGCGGGAGGGCCTCGAAACACAGATACGCAGTATTTT. Its protein product is CASSGKAGGPRNTDTQYF.

The V and J genes are TRBV11-2 and TRBJ2-7; D not resolved. Deletions cut 0 bases from V and 6 bases from J, with 12 bases between. The CDR3 contains 14 residues. Germline V CDR1 and CDR2: SGHAT, FQNNGV. The CDR3 DNA reads TGTGCCAGCAGCTTAGAACTCCTTTCCGGCGAGCAGTACTTC. Its translation is CASSLELLSGEQYF.

V is TRBV7-9 and J is TRBJ2-1, with D possibly being TRBD1 (5 bases). There are 15 residues in the CDR3. CDR1 and CDR2 (germline): SEHNR, FQNEAQ (reference sequence). The V end lost 4 bases, the J end lost 8 bases, and 18 bases lay between the germline ends. CDR3 amino acids: CASSSQGIVLDEQFF. DNA of the CDR3: TGTGCCAGCAGCTCCCAGGGAATAGTTCTGGATGAGCAGTTCTTC. The complete variable domain, with remaining parts taken from reference TRBV7-9 and TRBJ2-1, reads DTGVSQNPRHKITKRGQNVTFRCDPISEHNRLYWYRQTLGQGPEFLTYFQNEAQLEKSRLLSDRFSAERPKGSFSTLEIQRTEQGDSAMYLCASSSQGIVLDEQFFGPGTRLTVL.

The chain recombines TRBV7-2 with TRBJ1-4, with a tentative D call TRBD1 (6 bases). CDR1 SGHTA and CDR2 FQGNSA come from the germline V gene. CDR3 length equals 13 residues. Deletions cut 5 bases from V and 12 bases from J, with 16 bases between. CDR3 in amino acids: CASSRATGLQLFF. In nucleotides, the CDR3 is TGTGCCAGCAGCCGGGCGACAGGTCTCCAACTGTTTTTT.

V is TRBV5-1 and J is TRBJ2-1, with TRBD2 matching over 9 bases. From germline, CDR1 is SGHRS and CDR2 YFSETQ. There are 14 residues in the CDR3. Trimming cost V 2 bases and J 8 bases; bases outside gene matches: 5. CDR3 residues: CASSLLAGADEQFF. CDR3 bases: TGCGCCAGCAGCTTACTAGCGGGTGCCGATGAGCAGTTCTTC.

The V gene is TRBV9, the J gene TRBJ2-7; 7 nucleotides line up with TRBD1. Trimming removed 0 bases from V and 2 bases from J; junction bases left unmatched: 8. Per germline, CDR1 SGDLS and CDR2 YYNGEE. The CDR3 runs 16 residues. The CDR3 DNA reads TGTGCCAGCAGCGTAGGGGTTTACAGGGGCCCCTACGAGCAGTACTTC. Translation gives CASSVGVYRGPYEQYF.

V gene TRBV12-5 combines with J gene TRBJ1-3; D is unclear. Trimming cost V 7 bases and J 0 bases, with 16 bases left between them. The germline V gene encodes CDR1 LGHNT and CDR2 FRNRAP. The CDR3 has 16 amino acids. CDR3 loop: CASAPVGENSGNTIYF. For the CDR3, the DNA is TGTGCTAGTGCCCCCGTTGGTGAAAACTCTGGAAACACCATATATTTT.

This chain joins TRBV7-9 and TRBJ2-3; weak D call: TRBD2 (6 bases). This CDR3 is built from 16 residues. Trimming cost V 8 bases and J 0 bases, with 18 bases left between them. Germline V CDR1 and CDR2: SEHNR, FQNEAQ (reference sequence). Written as DNA, the CDR3 is TGTGCCAGCGCCCTGGGGGGATTACCTAGCACAGATACGCAGTATTTT. It encodes CASALGGLPSTDTQYF.

The genes are TRBV12-2 and TRBJ2-5; TRBD2 is taken as the D call from the table, unchecked against the DNA. TRBV12-2 is a documented pseudogene. The CDR3 is 15 amino acids. The CDR3 DNA sequence: TGTGCAAGTCGCCCTAGGGGAGGGTCGGCGGAGACCCAGTACTTC. It specifies CASRPRGGSAETQYF.

The rearrangement uses TRBV11-3 and TRBJ2-3, with D possibly TRBD2 on 6 matching bases. The CDR3 totals 16 residues. Trimming removed 0 bases from V and 5 bases from J, with 15 bases in between. Germline V gene data show CDR1 as SGHNT and CDR2 as YENEEA. CDR3 DNA: TGTGCCAGCAGCTTAGATCGGGGACTCGGCGGAGATACGCAGTATTTT. It codes for CASSLDRGLGGDTQYF.

The chain has TRBV7-6 and TRBJ2-1; a possible D gene is TRBD2 (5 bases). From germline, CDR1 is SGHVS and CDR2 FNYEAQ. V was cut by 6 bases and J by 2 bases, with 14 bases left in between. The CDR3 length is 15 residues. Written as DNA, the CDR3 is TGTGCCAGCAGTTCCGTCGGAGGCCCCTACAATGAGCAGTTCTTC. Translating gives CASSSVGGPYNEQFF.

This chain connects TRBV4-1 to TRBJ2-6, with D hard to call. The CDR3 has 16 residues. Deletions cut 1 base from V and 3 bases from J, with 10 bases between. Germline assignment: CDR1 MGHRA and CDR2 YSYEKL. The CDR3 reads CASSQGKGGGANVLTF. The CDR3 DNA reads as TGCGCCAGCAGCCAAGGAAAGGGTGGTGGGGCCAACGTCCTGACTTTC.